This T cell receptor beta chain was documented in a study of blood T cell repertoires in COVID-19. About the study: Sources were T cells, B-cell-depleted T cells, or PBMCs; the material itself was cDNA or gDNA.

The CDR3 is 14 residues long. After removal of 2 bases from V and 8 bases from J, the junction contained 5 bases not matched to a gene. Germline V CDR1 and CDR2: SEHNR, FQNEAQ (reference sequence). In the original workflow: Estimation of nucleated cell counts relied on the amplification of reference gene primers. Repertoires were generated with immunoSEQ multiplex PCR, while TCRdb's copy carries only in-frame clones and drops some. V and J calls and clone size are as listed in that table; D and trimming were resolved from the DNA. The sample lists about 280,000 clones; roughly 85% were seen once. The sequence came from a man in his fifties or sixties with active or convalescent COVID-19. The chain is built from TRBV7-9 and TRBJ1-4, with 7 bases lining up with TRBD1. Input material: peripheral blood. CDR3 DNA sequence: TGTGCCAGCAGCTTAAGAGGGGGCCGGGAAAAACTGTTTTTT. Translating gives CASSLRGGREKLFF.